Listed here are 5 T cell receptor beta chains from one sample, sequenced in a study of T cell responses to AZD1222 COVID-19 vaccine. Assay used: immunoSEQ multiplex PCR; TCRdb lists only in-frame clones, some missing. The data hold approximately 200,000 clones, with around 93% observed a single time. The input for sequencing was peripheral blood, taken 28 days after the second AZD1222 dose. Every receptor here comes from an adult who received the AZD1222 COVID-19 vaccine.

The chain links TRBV7-9 to TRBJ1-2; D is unresolved. The CDR3 is 12 residues long. Deletions cut 3 bases from V and 4 bases from J, with 6 bases between. Germline V gene data show CDR1 as SEHNR and CDR2 as FQNEAQ (reference sequence). The chain's CDR3 is CASSLDRYGYTF. The CDR3 DNA reads TGTGCCAGCAGCTTGGACCGCTATGGCTACACCTTC.

This clone was detected once. The rearrangement links TRBV30 to TRBJ2-6; D possibly uses TRBD1 or TRBD2 (5 bases each). The length of the CDR3 is 15 residues. V was cut by 4 bases and J by 4 bases, with 14 bases left in between. The germline V gene encodes CDR1 GTSNPN and CDR2 SVGIG (reference sequence). The DNA of the CDR3 is TGTGCCTGGAACCCCCGGGACGCCGGGGCCAACGTCCTGACTTTC. Its translation is CAWNPRDAGANVLTF.

This chain connects TRBV2 to TRBJ2-7; TRBD1 is a possible D gene (7 bases). Germline V gene data show CDR1 as SNHLY and CDR2 as FYNNEI. Trimming removed 6 bases from V and 6 bases from J, with 9 bases in between. The CDR3 length is 11 residues. The CDR3 loop reads CASREGAEQYF. CDR3 coding DNA: TGTGCCAGCAGGGAGGGGGCCGAGCAGTACTTC. Filled out from reference TRBV2 and TRBJ2-7, the complete variable domain reads EPEVTQTPSHQVTQMGQEVILRCVPISNHLYFYWYRQILGQKVEFLVSFYNNEISEKSEIFDDQFSVERPDGSNFTLKIRSTKLEDSAMYFCASREGAEQYFGPGTRLTVT.

The rearrangement uses TRBV11-3 and TRBJ1-1, with D possibly being TRBD1 (5 bases). V lost 0 bases and J 7 bases, leaving 9 bases between the germline ends. This CDR3 is built from 13 residues. Germline values: CDR1 SGHNT, CDR2 YENEEA. CDR3 nucleotide sequence: TGTGCCAGCAGCTTAGACAGGGAAATTGAAGCTTTCTTT. As protein: CASSLDREIEAFF. The entire variable domain, with the rest obtained from reference TRBV11-3 and TRBJ1-1, is as follows: EAGVVQSPRYKIIEKKQPVAFWCNPISGHNTLYWYLQNLGQGPELLIRYENEEAVDDSQLPKDRFSAERLKGVDSTLKIQPAELGDSAVYLCASSLDREIEAFFGQGTRLTVV.

The chain combines TRBV18 with TRBJ2-7; no clear D. Germline V CDR1 and CDR2: KGHSH, LQKENI. Trimming left V 3 bases short and J 7 bases short, with 10 bases between. The CDR3 is made up of 12 amino acids. The DNA for the CDR3 is TGTGCCAGCTCACCGAGTTCTAGGGAGCAGTACTTC. This gives the protein CASSPSSREQYF. Complete variable domain (other parts from reference TRBV18 and TRBJ2-7): NAGVMQNPRHLVRRRGQEARLRCSPMKGHSHVYWYRQLPEEGLKFMVYLQKENIIDESGMPKERFSAEFPKEGPSILRIQQVVRGDSAAYFCASSPSSREQYFGPGTRLTVT.